A selection of T cell receptor beta chains follows, all from one sample in a study of T cell repertoires in cytomegalovirus infection. One entry per CDR3 protein, called by TCRdb with MiXCR from the reads. This sample yields roughly 920,000 distinct CDR3 sequences, of which 31% are seen a single time; 13% belongs to the top ten. These receptors' antigens are unknown. The source material was cultured CD8+ T cells from PBMCs, sampled from culture after CMV antigen stimulation. All receptors derive from a human donor in good health (CMV status not recorded). Some clones in this sample may be carry-over from other donors' samples. Each CDR3 is given with its conserved first and last residue. The order of the fields is D gene, J gene, V gene, clone size, CDR3 DNA, CDR3 protein. The D gene is left open where the match is weak. A clone size is listed for some rows: how often the clone was seen (once, few, many), or a class if it is expanded.

d_gene: -
j_gene: TRBJ1-6
v_gene: TRBV6-2/TRBV6-3
abundance: once
CDR3nt: TGTGCCAGCAGTTTTCCAGGGAGCTCCTATAATTCACCCCTCCACTTT
CDR3aa: CASSFPGSSYNSPLHF

d_gene: -
j_gene: TRBJ2-1
v_gene: TRBV3-1
abundance: few
CDR3nt: TGTGCCAGCAGCCAAGATCCGGCAGTAACCTACAATGAGCAGTTCTTC
CDR3aa: CASSQDPAVTYNEQFF

d_gene: -
j_gene: TRBJ1-2
v_gene: TRBV3-1
abundance: -
CDR3nt: TGTGCCAGCAGCCCCCTGCCAGGGCAGGATTCTGGCTACACCTTC
CDR3aa: CASSPLPGQDSGYTF

d_gene: TRBD1
j_gene: TRBJ2-3
v_gene: TRBV12-5
abundance: -
CDR3nt: TGTGCTAGTGGTTGGGCCACAGACAGGGGTGGTCCAGATACGCAGTATTTT
CDR3aa: CASGWATDRGGPDTQYF

d_gene: -
j_gene: TRBJ2-3
v_gene: TRBV6-6
abundance: few
CDR3nt: TGTGCCAGCAGTTACGATACTCGCACAGATACGCAGTATTTT
CDR3aa: CASSYDTRTDTQYF

d_gene: TRBD2
j_gene: TRBJ2-2
v_gene: TRBV2
abundance: -
CDR3nt: TGTGCCAGCAGCCCAATCCCGGGACTAGATACTATCTACACCGGGGAGCTGTTTTTT
CDR3aa: CASSPIPGLDTIYTGELFF

d_gene: TRBD2
j_gene: TRBJ2-3
v_gene: TRBV9
abundance: few
CDR3nt: TGTGCCAGCAGCCCTCGGACTAGCGTACCAGATACGCAGTATTTT
CDR3aa: CASSPRTSVPDTQYF

d_gene: -
j_gene: TRBJ1-1
v_gene: TRBV2
abundance: -
CDR3nt: TGTGCCAGCCAAGGGACCACCTACTTCATGAACACTGAAGCTTTCTTT
CDR3aa: CASQGTTYFMNTEAFF

d_gene: TRBD2
j_gene: TRBJ2-5
v_gene: TRBV7-6
abundance: -
CDR3nt: TGTGCCAGCAGCTCCGTAGCGGGGGTCCGTCAAGAGACCCAGTACTTC
CDR3aa: CASSSVAGVRQETQYF

d_gene: -
j_gene: TRBJ1-2
v_gene: TRBV7-9
abundance: -
CDR3nt: TGTGCCAGCAGCCCTCCAGGGAAGTTCTATGGCTACACCTTC
CDR3aa: CASSPPGKFYGYTF

d_gene: TRBD1
j_gene: TRBJ2-7
v_gene: TRBV4-1
abundance: -
CDR3nt: TGCGCCAGCAGCCATGTAGGGGACAGCTACGAGCAGTACTTC
CDR3aa: CASSHVGDSYEQYF

d_gene: -
j_gene: TRBJ2-2
v_gene: TRBV5-1
abundance: -
CDR3nt: TGCGCCAGCCTGGGGGCTGGGAACACCGGGGAGCTGTTTTTT
CDR3aa: CASLGAGNTGELFF

d_gene: -
j_gene: TRBJ1-1
v_gene: TRBV4-1
abundance: -
CDR3nt: TGCGCCAACAGCCAAGATTGGCTGTTGAACACTGAAGCTTTCTTT
CDR3aa: CANSQDWLLNTEAFF

d_gene: -
j_gene: TRBJ2-1
v_gene: TRBV10-2
abundance: -
CDR3nt: TGCGCCACCGAGGCCTACAATGAGCAGTTCTTC
CDR3aa: CATEAYNEQFF

d_gene: -
j_gene: TRBJ2-7
v_gene: TRBV4-2
abundance: -
CDR3nt: TGTGCCAGCAGCCAAGCACTAACCGAGCAGTACTTC
CDR3aa: CASSQALTEQYF

d_gene: -
j_gene: TRBJ1-5
v_gene: TRBV18
abundance: -
CDR3nt: TGTGCCAGCTCACCACCGGCTTTCAATCAGCCCCAGCATTTT
CDR3aa: CASSPPAFNQPQHF

d_gene: -
j_gene: TRBJ1-3
v_gene: TRBV15
abundance: -
CDR3nt: TGTGCCACCAGCAGAGGCTCTGGAAACACCATATATTTT
CDR3aa: CATSRGSGNTIYF

d_gene: TRBD1
j_gene: TRBJ1-5
v_gene: TRBV28
abundance: once
CDR3nt: TGTGCCAGTCGTTGGGTGGGGACAGGGCTGGGCAATCAGACCCAGCATTTT
CDR3aa: CASRWVGTGLGNQTQHF

d_gene: TRBD1
j_gene: TRBJ1-2
v_gene: TRBV5-1
abundance: -
CDR3nt: TGCGCCAGCAGCAAAACCGGGACAGGGGACCACTATGGCTACACCTTC
CDR3aa: CASSKTGTGDHYGYTF

d_gene: -
j_gene: TRBJ1-5
v_gene: TRBV6-1
abundance: -
CDR3nt: TGTGCCAGCAGTAAAGCGGGAATCCAGCCCCAGCATTTT
CDR3aa: CASSKAGIQPQHF

d_gene: -
j_gene: TRBJ2-5
v_gene: TRBV10-3
abundance: -
CDR3nt: TGTGCCTTCAGTGACTGGAGGACCGGGGGAGAGACCCAGTACTTC
CDR3aa: CAFSDWRTGGETQYF

d_gene: TRBD1
j_gene: TRBJ1-2
v_gene: TRBV29-1
abundance: -
CDR3nt: TGCAGCGTTGGAGCAGGGACAGTTAATGGCTACACCTTC
CDR3aa: CSVGAGTVNGYTF

d_gene: -
j_gene: TRBJ1-1
v_gene: TRBV12-3/TRBV12-4
abundance: many
CDR3nt: TGTGCCAGCAGTTCTCAGGGGAATGAAGCTTTCTTT
CDR3aa: CASSSQGNEAFF

d_gene: TRBD1
j_gene: TRBJ1-1
v_gene: TRBV7-6
abundance: -
CDR3nt: TGTGCCAGCAGCCAAGACAGGGGGCTTGGGAACACTGAAGCTTTCTTT
CDR3aa: CASSQDRGLGNTEAFF

d_gene: -
j_gene: TRBJ1-1
v_gene: TRBV28
abundance: few
CDR3nt: TGTGCCAGCAGTTTACCGGGAAGTAACACTGAAGCTTTCTTT
CDR3aa: CASSLPGSNTEAFF

d_gene: -
j_gene: TRBJ1-2
v_gene: TRBV7-9
abundance: -
CDR3nt: TGTGCCAGCAGCCAACCCCTTACGGATGGCTACACCTTC
CDR3aa: CASSQPLTDGYTF

d_gene: -
j_gene: TRBJ1-2
v_gene: TRBV18
abundance: once
CDR3nt: TGTGCCAGCTCATCCCCCTGGGAAGGCTACACCTTC
CDR3aa: CASSSPWEGYTF

d_gene: -
j_gene: TRBJ2-3
v_gene: TRBV12-3/TRBV12-4
abundance: -
CDR3nt: TGTGCCAGCAGTTTGAGTCCCAAGGGACCGCAGTATTTT
CDR3aa: CASSLSPKGPQYF

d_gene: TRBD2
j_gene: TRBJ2-5
v_gene: TRBV7-8
abundance: many
CDR3nt: TGTGCCAGCAGCTCGTACCGGACTAGCGAAAAAGAGACCCAGTACTTC
CDR3aa: CASSSYRTSEKETQYF

d_gene: -
j_gene: TRBJ2-1
v_gene: TRBV27
abundance: -
CDR3nt: TGTGTCAGCAGCCCCTCCGGGTGGAATGAGCAGTTCTTC
CDR3aa: CVSSPSGWNEQFF

d_gene: TRBD2
j_gene: TRBJ2-1
v_gene: TRBV20-1
abundance: -
CDR3nt: TGCAGTGCGTCCACGGGGGGGCCTGGGAATGAGCAGTTCTTC
CDR3aa: CSASTGGPGNEQFF

d_gene: TRBD1
j_gene: TRBJ2-5
v_gene: TRBV7-9
abundance: -
CDR3nt: TGTGCCAGCAGCCCGTCCGGACAGGGTATTGAGACCCAGTACTTC
CDR3aa: CASSPSGQGIETQYF

d_gene: -
j_gene: TRBJ2-5
v_gene: TRBV7-4
abundance: once
CDR3nt: TGTGCCAGCAGCTCATCGGACGGAACTCAAGAGACCCAGTACTTC
CDR3aa: CASSSSDGTQETQYF

d_gene: -
j_gene: TRBJ2-1
v_gene: TRBV15
abundance: -
CDR3nt: TGTGCCACCAGCAGGTCCCGGGACCGCTCCTACAATGAGCAGTTCTTC
CDR3aa: CATSRSRDRSYNEQFF

d_gene: -
j_gene: TRBJ1-4
v_gene: TRBV7-8
abundance: -
CDR3nt: TGTGCCAGCAGCGCAGAGCCGGGTAGTGAAAAACTGTTTTTT
CDR3aa: CASSAEPGSEKLFF

d_gene: -
j_gene: TRBJ1-2
v_gene: TRBV6-1
abundance: -
CDR3nt: TGTGCCATTCTACAGGGTTTCGGCTACACCTTC
CDR3aa: CAILQGFGYTF

d_gene: TRBD1
j_gene: TRBJ2-6
v_gene: TRBV2
abundance: few
CDR3nt: TGTGCTACACTGCACAGGGGGAATTCTGGGGCCAACGTCCTGACTTTC
CDR3aa: CATLHRGNSGANVLTF

d_gene: TRBD1
j_gene: TRBJ2-3
v_gene: TRBV6-5
abundance: few
CDR3nt: TGTGCCAGCAGTTACTCGATGTTACAGGGGCGAATAGATACGCAGTATTTT
CDR3aa: CASSYSMLQGRIDTQYF

d_gene: -
j_gene: TRBJ1-2
v_gene: TRBV7-2
abundance: many
CDR3nt: TGTGCCAGCAGCTGGGATGAGAGTGGCTACACCTTC
CDR3aa: CASSWDESGYTF

d_gene: -
j_gene: TRBJ1-1
v_gene: TRBV6-1
abundance: -
CDR3nt: TGTGCCAGCAGTGAAGTCGGTGTATTCCCGAACACTGAAGCTTTCTTT
CDR3aa: CASSEVGVFPNTEAFF

d_gene: -
j_gene: TRBJ2-1
v_gene: TRBV24-1
abundance: -
CDR3nt: TGTGCCACCAGTGTCGGGGGGCAGTCCTACAATGAGCAGTTCTTC
CDR3aa: CATSVGGQSYNEQFF

d_gene: -
j_gene: TRBJ1-2
v_gene: TRBV12-3/TRBV12-4
abundance: many
CDR3nt: TGTGCCAGCAATTCTTGGGCGTATGGCTACACCTTC
CDR3aa: CASNSWAYGYTF

d_gene: -
j_gene: TRBJ1-2
v_gene: TRBV6-1
abundance: -
CDR3nt: TGTGCCAGCAAGAAAGGACCGGGGGGCGATGGCTACACCTTC
CDR3aa: CASKKGPGGDGYTF